Listed below are T cell receptor beta chains from one sample, sequenced in a study of cytomegalovirus exposure and HLA in healthy donors. Assay: immunoSEQ multiplex PCR; the TCRdb copy retains only in-frame clones and omits some. The sample includes 200,000 to 250,000 clones, 75% to 85% of them seen just once. The sequenced material came from PBMCs. The receptors were gathered from a woman aged 40 to 50 in good health and CMV-seronegative. Both conserved end residues are part of each CDR3. A D gene is named only where the DNA matches it firmly. Clone size is not always given. Where it is, it says once, few, many or a class for expanded clones.

clone_size	v_call	j_call	d_call	cdr3_nt	cdr3_aa
NA	TRBV27	TRBJ2-7	NA	TGTGCCAGCAGTTGGGGCGGCACCGCCGAGCAGTACTTC	CASSWGGTAEQYF
NA	TRBV19	TRBJ2-2	TRBD2	TGTGCCAGTAGGAGGGGGACTAGGGACACCGGGGAGCTGTTTTTT	CASRRGTRDTGELFF
NA	TRBV5-5	TRBJ2-7	NA	TGTGCCAGCAGCTTGGCCAGATACTACGAGCAGTACTTC	CASSLARYYEQYF
NA	TRBV5-1	TRBJ1-1	TRBD1	TGCGCCAGCGGGGGGACAGCGGGCACTGAAGCTTTCTTT	CASGGTAGTEAFF
NA	TRBV6-5	TRBJ2-2	NA	TGTGCCAGCAGTTTAGAGATGACGGGGAACACCGGGGAGCTGTTTTTT	CASSLEMTGNTGELFF
NA	TRBV7-8	TRBJ1-1	NA	TGTGCCAGCAGCTTAGCGCTTAGGCCAGGCACTGAAGCTTTCTTT	CASSLALRPGTEAFF
NA	TRBV19	TRBJ2-7	TRBD2	TGTGCCAGTAGTATGGGAGGGGACGAGCAGTACTTC	CASSMGGDEQYF
NA	TRBV18	TRBJ2-7	NA	TGTGCCAGCTCGCAGAATTACGAGCAGTACTTC	CASSQNYEQYF
NA	TRBV27	TRBJ2-7	NA	TGTGCCAGCAGTCCAGGGGACGAGCAGTACTTC	CASSPGDEQYF
NA	TRBV28	TRBJ1-1	TRBD1	TGTGCCAGCAGCCCGGACAGGTTGAACACTGAAGCTTTCTTT	CASSPDRLNTEAFF
few	TRBV19	TRBJ2-1	TRBD2	TGTGCCAGTAGTTTGGGAAGCGGGACTCACAATGAGCAGTTCTTC	CASSLGSGTHNEQFF
NA	TRBV15	TRBJ2-7	TRBD1	TGTGCCACCAGCAGAGATCTCGGGGCAGGGGGTACCGAGCAGTACTTC	CATSRDLGAGGTEQYF
NA	TRBV7-3	TRBJ2-1	NA	TGTGCCAGCAGCCCGCTATCCCCCTCTGGCTCCTACAATGAGCAGTTCTTC	CASSPLSPSGSYNEQFF
NA	TRBV2	TRBJ2-4	TRBD2	TGTACCAGCAGTGAAGAGGGAGGGCTAGCCAAAAACATTCAGTACTTC	CTSSEEGGLAKNIQYF
NA	TRBV7-3	TRBJ1-2	TRBD1	TGTGCCAGCAGCATCGGGACAGGGAGTACCTTTGGCTACACCTTC	CASSIGTGSTFGYTF
NA	TRBV29-1	TRBJ2-7	NA	TGCAGCGTAGCAGGGGGGCCCTACGAGCAGTACTTC	CSVAGGPYEQYF
NA	TRBV7-9	TRBJ2-7	NA	TGTGCCAGCAGAAACACCTACGAGCAGTACTTC	CASRNTYEQYF
few	TRBV19	TRBJ2-1	TRBD2	TGTGCCAGTAGTACTAGCGGGGTTTACAATGAGCAGTTCTTC	CASSTSGVYNEQFF
few	TRBV2	TRBJ1-1	NA	TGTGCCAGCAAGCGCCAGGGGATGAACACTGAAGCTTTCTTT	CASKRQGMNTEAFF
NA	TRBV7-9	TRBJ1-5	NA	TGTGCCAGCAGTGTCTCGGGGGGGGCAGGGCAGCCCCAGCATTTT	CASSVSGGAGQPQHF
NA	TRBV7-9	TRBJ1-5	TRBD1	TGTTCCAGCAGCTTAGTTTCAGGGGGCGCCGGTCAGCCCCAGCATTTT	CSSSLVSGGAGQPQHF
NA	TRBV5-4	TRBJ1-1	NA	TGTGCCAGCAGCTCAGGGAACAGGCCGAACACTGAAGCTTTCTTT	CASSSGNRPNTEAFF
NA	TRBV6-1	TRBJ1-1	NA	TGTGCCAGCAGTTTGACAGGGAACACTGAAGCTTTCTTT	CASSLTGNTEAFF
NA	TRBV5-6	TRBJ2-3	NA	TGTGCCAGCAGCTTGGCAGGGGCCGGTGGTACGCAGTATTTT	CASSLAGAGGTQYF
once	TRBV6-6	TRBJ2-4	TRBD2	TGTGCCAGCATTTACCGGAAGACTAGCGGAGGAGACATTCAGTACTTC	CASIYRKTSGGDIQYF
NA	TRBV5-3	TRBJ2-6	TRBD2	TGTGCCAGAAGAAGTATGGGACTAGCGGGAGCTGGGGCCAACGTCCTGACTTTC	CARRSMGLAGAGANVLTF
NA	TRBV15	TRBJ2-7	TRBD1	TGTGCCACCAGCAGAAGGACAGGGGGATACGAGCAGTACTTC	CATSRRTGGYEQYF
NA	TRBV7-3	TRBJ2-3	TRBD2	TGTGCCAGCAGCTCGGGACTAGCGGGGAACACAGATACGCAGTATTTT	CASSSGLAGNTDTQYF
NA	TRBV6-5	TRBJ2-1	TRBD2	TGTGCCAGTGGGGGGACTAGCAGATACAATGAGCAGTTCTTC	CASGGTSRYNEQFF
NA	TRBV2	TRBJ2-7	NA	TGTGCCAGCCGGGGACGGGGGAACGAGCAGTACTTC	CASRGRGNEQYF
NA	TRBV7-3	TRBJ2-5	NA	TGTGCCAGCAGCTTATCATCCGGGGGGCTTGTTGACCAAGAGACCCAGTACTTC	CASSLSSGGLVDQETQYF
NA	TRBV6-1	TRBJ2-1	NA	TGTGCCAGCAGTCCGTCACCTACGGGTGAGCAGTTCTTC	CASSPSPTGEQFF
NA	TRBV19	TRBJ2-2	NA	TGTGCCAGTACCCCTATAAGCTTCACCGGGGAGCTGTTTTTT	CASTPISFTGELFF
NA	TRBV28	TRBJ2-5	NA	TGTGCCTCCAGAAACAGGGCCCAAGAGACCCAGTACTTC	CASRNRAQETQYF
NA	TRBV5-8	TRBJ2-7	NA	TGTGCCAGCAGCTTTACTCGACAGGCGACGGCCTACGAGCAGTACTTC	CASSFTRQATAYEQYF
few	TRBV18	TRBJ2-7	TRBD1	TGTGCCAGCTCACCACCGGACAGGTACGAGCAGTACTTC	CASSPPDRYEQYF
NA	TRBV29-1	TRBJ2-7	TRBD2	TGCAGCGTTGAATTGGGTGGTAGGCTAGCGGCCTACGAGCAGTACTTC	CSVELGGRLAAYEQYF
NA	TRBV10-2	TRBJ2-7	TRBD1	TGCGCCAGCAGTGGGACAGGGATCTACGAGCAGCACTTC	CASSGTGIYEQHF
NA	TRBV11-2	TRBJ1-2	NA	TGTGCCAGCAGCCCCCTTTCCGGGTTCGACTATGGCTACACCTTC	CASSPLSGFDYGYTF
NA	TRBV2	TRBJ1-2	TRBD1	TGTGCCAGCAGGAGAAGGACAGGGGCCGGCTACACCTTC	CASRRRTGAGYTF
NA	TRBV30	TRBJ2-7	TRBD1	TGTGCCTGGATGGGATCGTGGACAGGGCACTACGAGCAGTACTTC	CAWMGSWTGHYEQYF
NA	TRBV15	TRBJ2-3	TRBD2	TGTGCCACCAGCCCTCGGGGTAGCGGGCATCGTTCGGATACGCAGTATTTT	CATSPRGSGHRSDTQYF
once	TRBV2	TRBJ1-5	NA	TGTGCCAGCAGTGTTGGCAGGGAGGGGAATCAGCCCCAGCATTTT	CASSVGREGNQPQHF
NA	TRBV4-2	TRBJ2-5	NA	TGTGCCAGTAGCGGCCTCCAAGAGACCCAGTACTTC	CASSGLQETQYF
NA	TRBV29-1	TRBJ2-5	NA	TGCAGCGTTGACGGGGAGGCCCTGGGGACCCAGTACTTC	CSVDGEALGTQYF
few	TRBV5-4	TRBJ1-1	NA	TGTGCCAGCAGCTTGGAATATCGCACTGAAGCTTTCTTT	CASSLEYRTEAFF
NA	TRBV9	TRBJ1-2	NA	TGTGCCAGCAGCATTGGACAGCGAGGCTACACCTTC	CASSIGQRGYTF
few	TRBV7-3	TRBJ1-1	NA	TGTGCCAGCAGCGTGGACAGCTGGAACACTGAAGCTTTCTTT	CASSVDSWNTEAFF
NA	TRBV7-9	TRBJ1-2	NA	TGTGCCAGCAGCGAAAGCCCCCCGCGGGAGGGAGGCTACACCTTC	CASSESPPREGGYTF